These 25 T cell receptor beta chains share one sample of origin, sequenced in a study of a mutant IDH1 vaccine in newly diagnosed glioma. As to time point: baseline, week 1 (first vaccination visit). This sample's treatment: pre-vaccination baseline after standard-of-care therapy. This table comes from immunoSEQ multiplex PCR, and its TCRdb copy is limited to in-frame clones, with some not included. The sample has 70,000 to 95,000 clones, almost 85% seen once. The source was PBMCs, collected from a glioma patient treated with radiotherapy, temozolomide or both. These receptors were obtained from a man between 40 and 49 years old with glioma. Some clones in this sample may be carry-over from other donors' samples.

The V call is TRBV9, the J call TRBJ1-1; 7 nucleotides line up with TRBD1. The CDR3 sequence is 15 residues long. V was clipped by 0 bases and J by 0 bases; unmatched bases: 2. Germline V gene data show CDR1 as SGDLS and CDR2 as YYNGEE. This CDR3 is CASSVEGAMNTEAFF. The CDR3 DNA sequence: TGTGCCAGCAGCGTAGAGGGGGCTATGAACACTGAAGCTTTCTTT.

The chain carries TRBV5-1 and TRBJ1-2; D remains ambiguous. Deletions cut 0 bases from V and 0 bases from J, with 12 bases between. This CDR3 is 16 amino acids long. Germline loops: CDR1 SGHRS, CDR2 YFSETQ. The CDR3 region has the DNA TGCGCCAGCAGCTTGGCCTTGCCAGATCCTAACTATGGCTACACCTTC. Protein sequence: CASSLALPDPNYGYTF.

The CDR3 loop is CSVVRLGGNIQYF. The CDR3 DNA follows: TGCAGCGTCGTACGGTTAGGGGGCAACATTCAGTACTTC. This chain connects TRBV29-1 to TRBJ2-4; 7 bases fit TRBD1. Unmatched junction bases numbered 9, after V lost 6 bases and J lost 7 bases. The germline CDR1 and CDR2 sequences are SQVTM and ANQGSEA. The CDR3 consists of 13 residues.

The V call is TRBV4-1, the J call TRBJ1-4; unclear D gene. Trimming stripped 4 bases from V and 4 bases from J, with 10 bases between. Germline V lookup: CDR1 MGHRA, CDR2 YSYEKL. This CDR3 is built from 14 residues. CDR3 loop: CASSLVQINEKLFF. CDR3 nucleotides: TGCGCCAGCAGCCTAGTACAGATTAATGAAAAACTGTTTTTT.

This sequence joins TRBV18 and TRBJ1-4, with D hard to call. Trimming took off 3 bases at V and 5 bases at J, with 10 bases between the two ends. The CDR3 totals 14 residues. Germline assignment: CDR1 KGHSH and CDR2 LQKENI. The CDR3 bases are TGTGCCAGCTCACCGGACTGGAGCAATGAAAAACTGTTTTTT. The encoded protein is CASSPDWSNEKLFF.

This sequence joins TRBV19 and TRBJ1-4, with no clear D. V was pared by 2 bases and J by 0 bases, with 4 bases between. The length of the CDR3 is 14 residues. CDR1 is LNHDA and CDR2 is SQIVND in the germline V gene (reference sequence). The CDR3 is CASSIRTTNEKLFF. In DNA, the CDR3 is TGTGCCAGTAGTATAAGGACAACTAATGAAAAACTGTTTTTT.

The sample holds a few counts of this clone. The gene calls are TRBV5-1 and TRBJ1-1, with 8 positions matching TRBD1. The junction had 7 bases not matched to a gene; V was cut back by 4 bases and J by 2 bases. This CDR3 is 15 amino acids long. The germline gives CDR1 SGHRS, CDR2 YFSETQ. CDR3 nucleotide sequence: TGCGCCAGCAGCCTGAGACAGGGGCTTAACACTGAAGCTTTCTTT. Translating it yields CASSLRQGLNTEAFF.

The chain joins TRBV12-5 to TRBJ2-5; no clear D gene. The ends were cut back, 1 base at V and 3 bases at J, with 9 bases in the middle. The V gene's germline CDR1 is LGHNT and CDR2 FRNRAP. The CDR3 extends over 14 amino acids. CDR3 DNA: TGTGCTAGTGGTTTGGGTACGGTCGAAGAGACCCAGTACTTC. This sequence encodes CASGLGTVEETQYF.

This chain joins TRBV2 and TRBJ2-3; possible D gene TRBD2, 5 bases. This CDR3 is built from 15 residues. The V end was cut by 4 bases, the J end by 7 bases, with 18 bases between. CDR1 and CDR2 from the germline V gene are SNHLY and FYNNEI. The CDR3 region has the DNA TGTGCCAGCAGTGTGGGTAACGGGGTGGTCCATACGCAGTATTTT. Translated: CASSVGNGVVHTQYF.

This clone has at least ten counts. The CDR3 here is CASSRQGVTYEQYF. The CDR3 DNA follows: TGTGCCAGCAGTCGACAGGGGGTTACCTACGAGCAGTACTTC. The chain couples TRBV11-2 to TRBJ2-7; TRBD1 agrees at 9 bases. The germline gives CDR1 SGHAT, CDR2 FQNNGV. The V gene end was trimmed by 6 bases and the J gene end by 2 bases; junction bases not matched to a gene: 5. CDR3 size: 14 residues.

For this clone: This sample also contains other DNA sequences that code for the same CDR3. The chain combines TRBV29-1 with TRBJ1-2; 7 bases are shared with TRBD1. The CDR3 spans 15 residues. Germline CDR1 is SQVTM and CDR2 is ANQGSEA. V dropped 6 bases and J dropped 0; count of bases not matched to a gene: 10. As DNA, the CDR3 is TGCAGCGTCCTCGGGACAGAGGTATCTAACTATGGCTACACCTTC. This gives the protein CSVLGTEVSNYGYTF.

This clone was observed once. V and J are TRBV5-4 and TRBJ2-7; 8 nucleotides match TRBD2. Unmatched junction bases numbered 5, after V lost 0 bases and J lost 0 bases. CDR1 and CDR2 (germline): SGHNT, YYREEE (reference sequence). The CDR3 length is 16 residues. The CDR3 spells CASSLGGGGPSYEQYF. CDR3 nucleotides: TGTGCCAGCAGCTTGGGTGGCGGGGGGCCCTCCTACGAGCAGTACTTC.

The V call is TRBV6-4, the J call TRBJ2-6; D remains unclear. This CDR3 has 16 amino acids. In germline, CDR1 is MRHNA, CDR2 SNTAGT. V dropped 0 bases and J dropped 4 bases, with 10 bases sitting between them. Here the CDR3 reads CASSDSTAGGANVLTF. Here the CDR3 DNA reads TGTGCCAGCAGTGACTCGACGGCCGGGGGGGCCAACGTCCTGACTTTC.

V is TRBV7-8 and J is TRBJ2-7, with TRBD2 identical over 8 bases. V shed 1 base, J shed 2 bases, and the junction held 4 bases outside the gene matches. From germline, CDR1 is SGHVS and CDR2 FQNEAQ. This CDR3 contains 15 residues. The CDR3 DNA reads TGTGCCAGCAGCTTAGGAGGCGGGGGGCCCTACGAGCAGTACTTC. It encodes CASSLGGGGPYEQYF.

This chain uses TRBV4-1 with TRBJ1-1, with 7 bases identical to TRBD1. Germline CDR1 reads MGHRA; CDR2 reads YSYEKL. The CDR3 contains 15 residues. The V segment lost 3 bases and the J segment 3 bases; nucleotides outside the gene matches: 7. CDR3: CASSHTTGKDTEAFF. CDR3 DNA sequence: TGCGCCAGCAGCCACACGACAGGGAAAGACACTGAAGCTTTCTTT.

This clone has a handful of counts. The chain combines TRBV4-2 with TRBJ2-2; 7 positions match TRBD2. V was pared by 1 base and J by 5 bases, with 10 bases of the junction left unmatched. Per germline, CDR1 LGHNA and CDR2 YNFKEQ. This CDR3 comprises 17 residues. The CDR3 DNA reads TGTGCCAGCAGCCAAGCATCCCTAGCGGTAGTAACCGGGGAGCTGTTTTTT. Protein: CASSQASLAVVTGELFF.

This clone is judged medium-sized. The chain carries TRBV7-9 and TRBJ1-6; D may be TRBD1 (6 bases). Between the trimmed V and J ends, which lost 0 bases and 9 bases, there was a span of 15 bases. The CDR3 has 16 amino acids. The germline V gene encodes CDR1 SEHNR and CDR2 FQNEAQ (reference sequence). CDR3 bases: TGTGCCAGCAGCTTAGCCCGGACAGTTCTTGGTTCACCCCTCCACTTT. It is translated as CASSLARTVLGSPLHF.

The chain couples TRBV5-4 to TRBJ1-6; TRBD1 matches at 7 bases. The CDR3 sequence is 16 residues long. In germline, CDR1 is SGHNT, CDR2 YYREEE (reference sequence). The junction had 11 bases not matched to a gene; V was cut back by 3 bases and J by 8 bases. The CDR3 spells CASSSRTGSQYSPLHF. In DNA form, the CDR3 reads TGTGCCAGCAGCTCGCGGACAGGCAGCCAATATTCACCCCTCCACTTT.

The V and J genes are TRBV2 and TRBJ2-5, with a tentative D call TRBD2 (5 bases). The CDR3 contains 13 residues. Per germline, CDR1 SNHLY and CDR2 FYNNEI. V lost 6 bases and J lost 4, with 12 bases in between. In DNA form, the CDR3 reads TGTGCCAGCAGGCTACTAGGACTAGAGACCCAGTACTTC. This codes for CASRLLGLETQYF. Using reference TRBV2 and TRBJ2-5 for the parts outside the CDR3, the full variable domain is EPEVTQTPSHQVTQMGQEVILRCVPISNHLYFYWYRQILGQKVEFLVSFYNNEISEKSEIFDDQFSVERPDGSNFTLKIRSTKLEDSAMYFCASRLLGLETQYFGPGTRLLVL.

The rearrangement uses TRBV5-1 and TRBJ1-1; 9 positions match TRBD1. The CDR3 spans 14 residues. In germline, CDR1 is SGHRS, CDR2 YFSETQ. The V gene end was trimmed by 5 bases and the J gene end by 4 bases; junction bases not matched to a gene: 6. The CDR3 here is CASRNRQGGTEAFF. CDR3 DNA: TGCGCCAGCAGAAACCGACAGGGGGGCACTGAAGCTTTCTTT.

V gene TRBV6-6 combines with J gene TRBJ2-1; D is perhaps TRBD1 (6 bases). V lost 4 bases and J lost 1, with 8 bases in between. The V gene's germline CDR1 is MNHNY and CDR2 SVGAGI (reference sequence). The CDR3 is made up of 14 amino acids. The CDR3, as DNA: TGTGCCAGCAGTTTAGGACAGTCCTACAATGAGCAGTTCTTC. It is translated as CASSLGQSYNEQFF.

This chain links TRBV5-1 with TRBJ2-3; 7 bases align to TRBD2. Germline loops: CDR1 SGHRS, CDR2 YFSETQ. This CDR3 spans 14 amino acids. The junction had 8 bases not matched to a gene; V was cut back by 4 bases and J by 6 bases. The CDR3 loop is CASSPGLVADTQYF. The CDR3 bases are TGCGCCAGCAGCCCCGGACTAGTTGCCGATACGCAGTATTTT.

This chain links TRBV4-1 with TRBJ1-5; 9 nucleotides align to TRBD1. Germline assignment: CDR1 MGHRA and CDR2 YSYEKL. This CDR3 comprises 14 residues. With 4 bases clipped from V and 7 bases from J, the junction kept 5 bases outside the gene matches. This CDR3 is CASSPDRGMQPQHF. The CDR3 DNA reads as TGCGCCAGCAGCCCGGACAGGGGTATGCAGCCCCAGCATTTT.

This chain joins TRBV6-5 and TRBJ1-5; D perhaps matches TRBD1 (5 bases). CDR3 size: 14 residues. Per the germline V gene, CDR1 is MNHEY and CDR2 is SVGAGI. Trimming cost V 5 bases and J 3 bases, with 11 bases left between them. Here the CDR3 reads CASSGGIHNQPQHF. The CDR3 nucleotides are TGTGCCAGCAGTGGGGGGATTCACAATCAGCCCCAGCATTTT.

This chain joins TRBV5-1 and TRBJ2-5; TRBD2 matches 8 bases. Trimming at V came to 5 bases and at J to 1 base, leaving 1 base not matched to a gene. The CDR3 length is 13 residues. CDR1 is SGHRS and CDR2 is YFSETQ in the germline V gene. CDR3 residues: CASRAGAQETQYF. The CDR3 nucleotides read TGCGCCAGCAGAGCGGGGGCCCAAGAGACCCAGTACTTC.